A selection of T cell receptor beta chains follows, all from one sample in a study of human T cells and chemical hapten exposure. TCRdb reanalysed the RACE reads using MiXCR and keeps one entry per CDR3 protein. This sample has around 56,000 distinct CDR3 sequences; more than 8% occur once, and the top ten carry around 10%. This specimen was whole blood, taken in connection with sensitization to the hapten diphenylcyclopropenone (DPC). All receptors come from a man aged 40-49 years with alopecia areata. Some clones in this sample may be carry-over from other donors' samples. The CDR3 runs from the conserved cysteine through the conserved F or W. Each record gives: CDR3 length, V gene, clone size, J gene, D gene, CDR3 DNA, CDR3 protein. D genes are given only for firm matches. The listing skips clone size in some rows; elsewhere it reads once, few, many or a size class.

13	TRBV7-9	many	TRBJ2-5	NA	TGTGCCAGCAGCTATACCCGAGAAGAGACCCAGTACTTC	CASSYTREETQYF
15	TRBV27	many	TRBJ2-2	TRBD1	TGTGCCAGCAGTTCGCAGGGGGCGCGTACCGGGGAGCTGTTTTTT	CASSSQGARTGELFF
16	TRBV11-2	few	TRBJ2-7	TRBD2	TGTGCCAGCAGCTTAAGACTAGCGGGAGACCACTACGAGCAGTACTTC	CASSLRLAGDHYEQYF
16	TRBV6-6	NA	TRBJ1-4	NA	TGTGCCAGCTCTGGAAGTGGTATAGAGGTTACCGAAAAACTGTTTTTT	CASSGSGIEVTEKLFF
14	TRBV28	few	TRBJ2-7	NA	TGTGCCAGCAGACCCTTCTCTGGCACCTACGAGCAGTACTTC	CASRPFSGTYEQYF
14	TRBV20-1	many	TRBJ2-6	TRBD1	TGCAGTGCTTGGGGGACAGCTGGGGCCAACGTCCTGACTTTC	CSAWGTAGANVLTF
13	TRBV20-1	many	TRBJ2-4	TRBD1	TGCAGTACCGCTAGGGGACAGGGAGACATTCAGTACTTC	CSTARGQGDIQYF
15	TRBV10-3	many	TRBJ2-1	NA	TGTGCCATCAGTGATCCGGGACGGTGGGCAAATGAGCAGTTCTTC	CAISDPGRWANEQFF
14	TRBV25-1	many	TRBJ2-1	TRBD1	TGTGCCAGCGGGCCGGGACAGTACTACAATGAGCAGTTCTTC	CASGPGQYYNEQFF
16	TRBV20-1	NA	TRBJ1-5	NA	TGCAGTGCTAGAGGTGACAGCGCGAGGGGCAATCAGCCCCAGCATTTT	CSARGDSARGNQPQHF
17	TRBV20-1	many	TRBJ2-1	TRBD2	TGCAGTGCTAGAAGGCTAGCGGGAGCGAGCTCCTACAATGAGCAGTTCTTC	CSARRLAGASSYNEQFF
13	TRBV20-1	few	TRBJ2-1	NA	TGCAGTGCTCCACCGGACCAGTACAATGAGCAGTTCTTC	CSAPPDQYNEQFF
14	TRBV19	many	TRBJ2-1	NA	TGTGCCAGTAGTATCTCGGAGGCCTACAATGAGCAGTTCTTC	CASSISEAYNEQFF
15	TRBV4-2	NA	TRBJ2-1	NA	TGTGCCAGCAGCCAAGGTAGCGTCGGAATCAATGAGCAGTTCTTC	CASSQGSVGINEQFF